This passage covers 28 T cell receptor beta chains from one sample sequenced in a study of cytomegalovirus exposure and HLA in healthy donors. PCR amplification relied on 60 Vbeta primers (plus 13 Jbeta primers). Produced via immunoSEQ multiplex PCR; TCRdb's table is partial and in-frame only. The table shows about 98,000 clones, with around 86% occurring only once. The sample was PBMCs. These receptors were taken from a female donor in good health and CMV-seropositive.

The V gene is TRBV5-1, the J gene TRBJ1-1; D remains ambiguous. Germline V lookup: CDR1 SGHRS, CDR2 YFSETQ. The CDR3 is 13 residues long. The germline V and J ends were trimmed by 5 bases and 7 bases, with 15 bases remaining between them. The CDR3 nucleotides read TGCGCCAGCAGTCTCCAGACATGGCGTGAAGCTTTCTTT. It specifies CASSLQTWREAFF.

This chain links TRBV27 with TRBJ1-1; the match to TRBD1 covers 10 bases. The CDR3 is made up of 19 amino acids. Germline CDR1 MNHEY, CDR2 SMNVEV (reference sequence). V trimming: 8 bases; J trimming: 0 bases; junction bases outside the gene matches: 18. CDR3 sequence (DNA): TGTGCCAGCCTCCGACAGGGGGCGGGGTTGGGACTTCTGAACACTGAAGCTTTCTTT. The encoded protein is CASLRQGAGLGLLNTEAFF.

The J gene is TRBJ1-5, the V gene TRBV19; 7 positions agree with TRBD1. The V and J ends lost 5 bases and 0 bases, in that order; junction bases with no gene match: 4. From germline, CDR1 is LNHDA and CDR2 SQIVND (reference sequence). CDR3 length: 15 residues. CDR3: CASSGDSFSNQPQHF. DNA for the CDR3: TGTGCCAGTAGTGGGGACAGTTTTAGCAATCAGCCCCAGCATTTT.

This clone was detected only once. This chain links TRBV4-1 with TRBJ2-4, with 10 bases fitting TRBD2. The CDR3 loop spans 16 amino acids. CDR1 MGHRA and CDR2 YSYEKL come from the germline V gene. J lost 1 base, V lost 1 base, and 1 base had no gene match. For the CDR3, the DNA is TGCGCCAGCAGCCAAGTTAGCGGGAGGGCCAAAAACATTCAGTACTTC. It is translated as CASSQVSGRAKNIQYF.

The J gene is TRBJ1-2, the V gene TRBV2; 12 nucleotides align to TRBD1. The germline gives CDR1 SNHLY, CDR2 FYNNEI. V gave up 8 bases and J gave up 7 bases; unmatched junction bases: 11. The CDR3 runs to 15 residues. This CDR3 reads CASGDRGLFSRGYTF. The CDR3 coding sequence is TGTGCCAGCGGGGACAGGGGGCTCTTCTCTCGTGGCTACACCTTC.

The chain carries TRBV5-6 and TRBJ2-7, with a possible D match to TRBD2 (5 bases). V lost 2 bases, J lost 3 bases, and 24 bases lay in between. This CDR3 has 18 residues. Per the germline V gene, CDR1 is SGHDT and CDR2 is YYEEEE. CDR3 region: CASSFMLALGLPHYEQYF. CDR3 sequence (DNA): TGTGCCAGCAGCTTCATGCTAGCACTAGGCCTTCCTCACTACGAGCAGTACTTC.

The rearrangement links TRBV2 to TRBJ1-2, with D maybe TRBD1 (6 bases). CDR1 and CDR2 (germline): SNHLY, FYNNEI. Trimming stripped 6 bases from V and 0 bases from J, with 14 bases between. This CDR3 has 15 residues. The CDR3 protein is CASRAPGTSNYGYTF. The CDR3 coding sequence is TGTGCCAGCAGGGCCCCCGGGACATCTAACTATGGCTACACCTTC.

The rearrangement uses TRBV19 and TRBJ1-5; D is possibly TRBD1 (5 bases). Trimming left V 7 bases short and J 5 bases short, with 12 bases between. CDR1 is LNHDA, CDR2 SQIVND, per germline (reference sequence). This CDR3 has 13 residues. The CDR3 reads CASTPGRDQPQHF. CDR3 in DNA: TGTGCCAGTACCCCAGGGAGGGATCAGCCCCAGCATTTT.

In its sample, this clone was seen once. V is TRBV5-1 and J is TRBJ2-7; D is possibly TRBD1 (5 bases). The length of the CDR3 is 13 residues. CDR1 and CDR2 (germline): SGHRS, YFSETQ. V lost 5 bases and J 6 bases, leaving 15 bases between the germline ends. The CDR3 region is CASRDTPEGEQYF. CDR3 bases: TGCGCCAGCAGGGACACCCCTGAAGGCGAGCAGTACTTC.

In this sample, this clone turned up once. The V call is TRBV5-4, the J call TRBJ2-1, with D possibly matching TRBD1 (6 bases). In germline, CDR1 is SGHNT, CDR2 YYREEE (reference sequence). Deletions cut 7 bases from V and 1 base from J, with 15 bases between. There are 15 residues in the CDR3. Here the CDR3 reads CASVIQGKSYNEQFF. The CDR3, as DNA: TGTGCCAGCGTCATACAGGGTAAATCCTACAATGAGCAGTTCTTC.

J is TRBJ2-6 and V is TRBV6-1; no definite D call. The germline V and J ends were trimmed by 7 bases and 0 bases, with 13 bases remaining between them. The germline gives CDR1 MNHNS, CDR2 SASEGT. This CDR3 has 16 amino acids. The CDR3 coding sequence is TGTGCCAGCATTGATTTGCGAGGCTCTGGGGCCAACGTCCTGACTTTC. It is translated as CASIDLRGSGANVLTF.

This clone was detected only a few times. This chain uses TRBV10-3 with TRBJ1-5; D might be TRBD1 (5 bases). V was clipped by 2 bases and J by 7 bases, with 15 bases between them. CDR3 length: 15 amino acids. Germline V gives CDR1 ENHRY, CDR2 SYGVKD. CDR3 amino acids: CAISEVAGGGQPQHF. CDR3 sequence (DNA): TGTGCCATCAGTGAGGTGGCGGGGGGGGGACAGCCCCAGCATTTT.

The rearrangement links TRBV5-6 to TRBJ2-7, with 9 nucleotides matching TRBD2. The length of the CDR3 is 15 residues. V was pared by 4 bases and J by 2 bases, with 7 bases of the junction left unmatched. CDR1 and CDR2 from the germline V gene are SGHDT and YYEEEE. CDR3 residues: CASSGLAGRPYEQYF. DNA of the CDR3: TGTGCCAGCAGCGGCCTAGCGGGGAGACCCTACGAGCAGTACTTC.

V usage is TRBV27 and J usage is TRBJ2-1, with D unresolved. The CDR3 runs 13 residues. V lost 3 bases to trimming and J lost 6 bases, with 9 bases between them. The germline V gene encodes CDR1 MNHEY and CDR2 SMNVEV (reference sequence). The CDR3 region has the DNA TGTGCCAGCAGTTTCAACTCCGGCAATGAGCAGTTCTTC. Translation gives CASSFNSGNEQFF.

The genes are TRBV5-1 and TRBJ2-3; 7 bases align to TRBD2. The V segment lost 4 bases and the J segment 2 bases; nucleotides outside the gene matches: 7. The CDR3 has 15 amino acids. Germline CDR1 is SGHRS and CDR2 is YFSETQ. This CDR3 reads CASSRGDGDTDTQYF. CDR3 bases: TGCGCCAGCAGCCGGGGGGACGGAGACACAGATACGCAGTATTTT.

About this clone: Relative to the germline gene, one junction end is altered; a read error may explain this. The chain joins TRBV7-7 to TRBJ2-5; 7 bases line up with TRBD1. The germline gives CDR1 SSHAT, CDR2 FNYEAQ (reference sequence). The CDR3 runs to 15 residues. The CDR3 here is CASSPNRGDQETQYF. The CDR3 DNA reads as TGTGCTAGCAGCCCAAACAGGGGAGACCAAGAGACCCAGTACTTC.

The gene calls are TRBV29-1 and TRBJ2-7; maybe TRBD1 (6 bases). The CDR3 runs 15 residues. Germline V gene sequence: CDR1 SQVTM, CDR2 ANQGSEA. Trimming stripped 0 bases from V and 2 bases from J, with 14 bases between. The CDR3: CSVEDPLQGTYEQYF. The CDR3, as DNA: TGCAGCGTTGAAGATCCCCTACAGGGAACCTACGAGCAGTACTTC.

The J gene is TRBJ2-2, the V gene TRBV7-7; D is perhaps TRBD2 (6 bases). Deletions cut 5 bases from V and 1 base from J, with 11 bases between. Germline CDR1 SSHAT, CDR2 FNYEAQ (reference sequence). This CDR3 has 15 residues. CDR3 DNA sequence: TGTGCCAGCAGCGGAGGGACCGGGAACACCGGGGAGCTGTTTTTT. Translation gives CASSGGTGNTGELFF.

The chain is built from TRBV2 and TRBJ2-2; no firm D call. The CDR3 loop spans 13 amino acids. The germline CDR1 and CDR2 sequences are SNHLY and FYNNEI. Deletions cut 7 bases from V and 6 bases from J, with 12 bases between. The CDR3 region is CASKVGASGELFF. In DNA form, the CDR3 reads TGTGCCAGCAAAGTCGGAGCATCCGGGGAGCTGTTTTTT.

The chain links TRBV23-1 to TRBJ1-5; D call uncertain. Being an ORF, TRBV23-1 has a function that is uncertain. The CDR3 spans 14 residues. Trimming took off 5 bases at V and 0 bases at J, with 8 bases between the two ends. In nucleotides, the CDR3 is TGCGCCAGCAGTTCACAGATTAGCAATCAGCCCCAGCATTTT. This codes for CASSSQISNQPQHF.

The chain carries TRBV7-9 and TRBJ2-3; weak D call: TRBD2 (5 bases). V lost 7 bases to trimming and J lost 3 bases, with 11 bases between them. The CDR3 consists of 13 residues. The germline CDR1 and CDR2 sequences are SEHNR and FQNEAQ (reference sequence). This chain's CDR3 is CASTIGGTDTQYF. The CDR3 DNA is TGTGCCAGCACTATAGGAGGTACAGATACGCAGTATTTT. Based on the CDR3 plus reference TRBV7-9 and TRBJ2-3, the full variable domain is DTGVSQNPRHKITKRGQNVTFRCDPISEHNRLYWYRQTLGQGPEFLTYFQNEAQLEKSRLLSDRFSAERPKGSFSTLEIQRTEQGDSAMYLCASTIGGTDTQYFGPGTRLTVL.

The chain carries TRBV9 and TRBJ2-7; 8 bases align to TRBD2. Looked up from germline, CDR1 is SGDLS and CDR2 is YYNGEE. V lost 1 base to trimming and J lost 3 bases; unmatched junction nucleotides: 3. CDR3 length: 14 amino acids. The CDR3 DNA reads as TGTGCCAGCAGCGTATACGGGACTAGCTACGAGCAGTACTTC. It encodes CASSVYGTSYEQYF.

The chain combines TRBV6-1 with TRBJ1-1, with TRBD1 as a possible D gene (5 bases). This CDR3 spans 14 amino acids. Germline lookup yields CDR1 MNHNS and CDR2 SASEGT. The V and J ends lost 5 bases and 5 bases respectively, with 15 bases between them. The CDR3 DNA reads TGTGCCAGCAGTCAGGGAGGCCCGCCGACTGAAGCTTTCTTT. The encoded protein is CASSQGGPPTEAFF.

V usage is TRBV5-6 and J usage is TRBJ1-1; 7 bases map to TRBD1. Germline V gene lookup returns CDR1 SGHDT and CDR2 YYEEEE. Trimming took 4 bases from V and 5 from J; bases not matched to a gene: 5. The CDR3 is 13 amino acids. CDR3 sequence reads: CASSLGQVTEAFF. In DNA, the CDR3 is TGTGCCAGCAGCCTCGGACAGGTGACTGAAGCTTTCTTT.

This clone was detected only once. The V call is TRBV18, the J call TRBJ2-3, with a weak D call TRBD2 (7 bases). This CDR3 contains 15 residues. Trimming removed 3 bases at V and 2 bases at J, with 12 bases between. Germline V gene lookup returns CDR1 KGHSH and CDR2 LQKENI. CDR3 region: CASSPPAGATDTQYF. The CDR3 DNA is TGTGCCAGCTCACCCCCGGCGGGGGCCACAGATACGCAGTATTTT.

Comments on this clone: Other DNA variants within this sample encode the same CDR3. V usage is TRBV5-1 and J usage is TRBJ1-1; 7 nucleotides agree with TRBD1. Germline CDR1 is SGHRS and CDR2 is YFSETQ. V shed 3 bases and J 1 base; nucleotides not matched to a gene: 0. The CDR3 length is 13 residues. Here the CDR3 reads CASSWDRNTEAFF. CDR3 DNA sequence: TGCGCCAGCAGCTGGGACAGGAACACTGAAGCTTTCTTT.

The rearrangement uses TRBV27 and TRBJ2-1, with TRBD2 identical over 10 bases. The CDR3 runs to 15 residues. Germline-derived CDR1 and CDR2 are MNHEY and SMNVEV (reference sequence). Losses at the gene ends were 2 bases for V and 6 bases for J; bases not matched to a gene: 4. The CDR3 sequence: CASSLLAGAFNEQFF. DNA of the CDR3: TGTGCCAGCAGTTTACTAGCGGGAGCCTTCAATGAGCAGTTCTTC.

J is TRBJ1-2 and V is TRBV6-1; tentatively, D is TRBD1 (6 bases). The CDR3 sequence is 14 residues long. The germline V gene encodes CDR1 MNHNS and CDR2 SASEGT. Trimming left V 3 bases short and J 4 bases short, with 12 bases between. This chain's CDR3 is CASSETGRAYGYTF. The CDR3 DNA reads as TGTGCCAGCAGTGAGACAGGACGAGCCTATGGCTACACCTTC.